A selection of T cell receptor beta chains follows, all from one sample in a study of OX40 agonist ivuxolimab in advanced cancers. The repertoire was sequenced with immunoSEQ multiplex PCR; TCRdb's copy has only in-frame clones and lacks some. The sample has some 97,000 clones, about 88% seen once; the top ten hold roughly 0.15%. The specimen comprised CD4+ or CD8+ T cells sorted from blood, sampled in a trial of the OX40 agonist ivuxolimab. The receptors stem from an adult with an advanced solid tumor such as melanoma, head and neck, liver or kidney cancer. CDR3s include the opening cysteine and the closing phenylalanine or tryptophan. Each record gives: D gene, V gene, J gene, clone size, CDR3 length, CDR3 protein, CDR3 DNA. D genes are given only for firm matches. The size field is filled for only some rows; it gives once, few, many or a size class.

TRBD2	TRBV2	TRBJ2-7	-	14	CASSLAGAPYEQYF	TGTGCCAGCAGTCTAGCGGGAGCACCCTACGAGCAGTACTTC
TRBD1	TRBV7-8	TRBJ1-5	-	13	CASSLTGDQPQHF	TGTGCCAGCAGCTTAACAGGGGACCAGCCCCAGCATTTT
-	TRBV5-1	TRBJ2-2	-	14	CASSARQATGELFF	TGCGCCAGCAGCGCGAGACAGGCCACCGGGGAGCTGTTTTTT
-	TRBV2	TRBJ2-2	-	14	CASSGGIAAGELFF	TGTGCCAGCAGTGGGGGGATTGCTGCCGGGGAGCTGTTTTTT
-	TRBV18	TRBJ1-5	-	13	CASSPGVGQPQHF	TGTGCCAGCTCACCCGGGGTAGGTCAGCCCCAGCATTTT
TRBD2	TRBV6-5	TRBJ2-7	-	15	CASSYLAGGNYEQYF	TGTGCCAGCAGTTACTTGGCGGGAGGAAACTACGAGCAGTACTTC
-	TRBV2	TRBJ1-3	-	14	CASSGPISGNTIYF	TGTGCCAGCAGTGGACCTATCTCTGGAAACACCATATATTTT
TRBD1	TRBV27	TRBJ2-7	once	14	CASRAGTGGGEQYF	TGTGCCAGCAGGGCCGGGACAGGGGGTGGCGAGCAGTACTTC
-	TRBV7-9	TRBJ1-5	once	16	CASSFSGMGSNQPQHF	TGTGCCAGCAGCTTCTCGGGGATGGGAAGCAATCAGCCCCAGCATTTT
TRBD1	TRBV5-1	TRBJ2-7	-	14	CASRRTGGSGEQYF	TGCGCCAGCCGCCGAACAGGGGGCTCGGGGGAGCAGTACTTC
TRBD1	TRBV10-2	TRBJ2-3	-	12	CATDRDRDTQYF	TGCGCCACCGACAGGGACAGGGATACGCAGTATTTT
TRBD1	TRBV2	TRBJ1-2	once	13	CASSVGQGYGYTF	TGTGCCAGCAGTGTAGGACAGGGCTATGGCTACACCTTC
TRBD2	TRBV27	TRBJ2-2	-	17	CASSLRLAGVYTGELFF	TGTGCCAGCAGTTTACGGCTAGCGGGAGTCTATACCGGGGAGCTGTTTTTT
TRBD2	TRBV28	TRBJ2-7	-	13	CASSLGLAGSGYF	TGTGCCAGCAGTTTAGGTCTAGCGGGATCAGGATACTTC
-	TRBV1	TRBJ1-5	-	14	CTSSQAGRPQPQHF	TGCACCAGCAGCCAGGCCGGTCGTCCCCAGCCCCAGCATTTT
-	TRBV27	TRBJ2-7	-	13	CASSRGTNYEQYF	TGTGCCAGCAGCAGGGGCACAAACTACGAGCAGTACTTC
-	TRBV15	TRBJ2-7	-	16	CATSRRSGRVSYEQYF	TGTGCCACCAGCAGACGAAGCGGGCGGGTGTCCTACGAGCAGTACTTC
-	TRBV10-2	TRBJ1-6	-	14	CASNDRRGDSPLHF	TGCGCCAGCAACGATAGACGAGGGGATTCACCCCTCCACTTT
-	TRBV5-1	TRBJ2-2	-	15	CASSLRLGNTGELFF	TGCGCCAGCAGCTTGAGGCTAGGGAACACCGGGGAGCTGTTTTTT
TRBD1	TRBV11-3	TRBJ2-2	-	19	CASSLDPSKTGEGTGELFF	TGTGCCAGCAGCTTAGATCCCTCGAAGACAGGGGAAGGCACCGGGGAGCTGTTTTTT
-	TRBV2	TRBJ1-2	once	14	CASGKERGNYGYTF	TGTGCCAGCGGAAAGGAGCGGGGCAACTATGGCTACACCTTC
-	TRBV5-1	TRBJ2-7	-	14	CASSPRVDGYEQYF	TGCGCCAGCAGCCCGAGGGTCGACGGATACGAGCAGTACTTC
-	TRBV29-1	TRBJ1-2	-	9	CSVEQGDTF	TGCAGCGTTGAGCAGGGAGACACCTTC
-	TRBV7-8	TRBJ2-6	-	14	CASSPETGANVLTF	TGTGCCAGCAGCCCCGAGACTGGGGCCAACGTCCTGACTTTC
TRBD1	TRBV19	TRBJ1-1	-	14	CASKSGQLNTEAFF	TGTGCCAGTAAGTCGGGACAGTTGAACACTGAAGCTTTCTTT
-	TRBV28	TRBJ1-2	-	13	CASITGAYDGYTF	TGTGCCAGCATCACCGGGGCCTATGATGGCTACACCTTC
-	TRBV14	TRBJ2-1	-	14	CASSLRWGWNEQFF	TGTGCCAGCAGCCTTCGTTGGGGTTGGAATGAGCAGTTCTTC
-	TRBV29-1	TRBJ1-2	-	14	CSVEDPNRLYGYTF	TGCAGCGTTGAAGATCCGAACAGGCTATATGGCTACACCTTC
-	TRBV5-1	TRBJ2-7	once	14	CASSLGTGKKVKYF	TGCGCCAGCAGCTTGGGAACAGGGAAAAAGGTTAAGTACTTC
TRBD1	TRBV6-1	TRBJ1-5	-	19	CASSEKGTARTYSNQPQHF	TGTGCCAGCAGTGAAAAAGGGACAGCGAGAACTTATAGCAATCAGCCCCAGCATTTT
TRBD2	TRBV10-1	TRBJ2-3	-	16	CASSEARLAGWDTQYF	TGCGCCAGCAGTGAGGCGAGGCTAGCGGGATGGGATACGCAGTATTTT
-	TRBV5-1	TRBJ1-2	few	14	CASSFGEFNYGYTF	TGCGCCAGCAGCTTTGGGGAGTTTAACTATGGCTACACCTTC
TRBD1	TRBV18	TRBJ1-4	-	17	CASSPGTALTTNEKLFF	TGTGCCAGCTCACCCGGGACAGCTCTAACAACTAATGAAAAACTGTTTTTT
TRBD2	TRBV30	TRBJ2-1	-	17	CAWTGGGAGPGYNEQFF	TGTGCCTGGACCGGGGGGGGTGCGGGACCTGGGTACAATGAGCAGTTCTTC
-	TRBV30	TRBJ1-2	-	12	CAWSAAGLSYTF	TGTGCCTGGAGTGCAGCAGGGCTAAGCTACACCTTC
TRBD2	TRBV7-3	TRBJ2-1	-	15	CASSLRTSGNNEQFF	TGTGCCAGCAGCTTAAGGACTAGCGGAAACAATGAGCAGTTCTTC
TRBD1	TRBV9	TRBJ1-4	-	17	CASSVTGGGGTNEKLFF	TGTGCCAGCAGCGTAACAGGGGGCGGAGGGACTAATGAAAAACTGTTTTTT
TRBD2	TRBV6-1	TRBJ2-7	few	15	CASSDTSGGPFEQYF	TGTGCCAGCAGTGATACTAGCGGGGGGCCTTTCGAGCAGTACTTC
TRBD1	TRBV7-6	TRBJ2-7	-	15	CASSLRDRSSYEQYF	TGTGCCAGCAGCTTAAGGGACAGGAGCTCCTACGAGCAGTACTTC
TRBD1	TRBV6-1	TRBJ1-2	few	14	CASRDRIDGGGYTF	TGTGCCAGCAGGGACAGGATCGACGGGGGTGGCTACACCTTC
TRBD1	TRBV9	TRBJ1-2	-	15	CASSVGSGGHYGYTF	TGTGCCAGCAGCGTAGGGTCAGGGGGCCACTATGGCTACACCTTC
-	TRBV2	TRBJ2-5	-	11	CASSESPTQYF	TGTGCCAGCAGTGAAAGCCCCACCCAGTACTTC